These T cell receptor beta chains were read from a single sample in a study of T-cell memory formation after mild COVID-19. Via MiXCR, TCRdb re-called the 5' RACE reads, giving one row per CDR3 protein. The sample has roughly 100,000 distinct CDR3 sequences; about 18% are singletons. Material: PBMCs or a T cell subset sorted from them (not recorded which). The origin of the receptors is an adult woman who had mild COVID-19 (a few samples of this study predate the infection). Cell type and time point are not known. Both conserved end residues are trimmed from each CDR3.

TRBJ2-3 | TRBV15 | ATSSIAGATDTQY
TRBJ2-6 | TRBV7-3 | ASSLTQYSGANVLT
TRBJ2-1 | TRBV5-1 | ASSLGGDEQF
TRBJ2-3 | TRBV5-1 | ASSLVGRGTDTQY
TRBJ1-1 | TRBV19 | ASSLSGLMNTEAF
TRBJ1-2 | TRBV3-1 | ASSPGGSYGYT
TRBJ2-1 | TRBV4-1 | ASSQDLGGLNEQF
TRBJ2-7 | TRBV27 | ASSSLLAGLTYEQY
TRBJ2-1 | TRBV5-1 | ASSLGPRDTGYNEQF
TRBJ2-2 | TRBV29-1 | SVEVGDTNTGELF
TRBJ2-5 | TRBV6-5 | ASSYGTDQETQY
TRBJ2-3 | TRBV7-3 | ASSLAGSRIDTQY
TRBJ2-3 | TRBV7-6 | ASSLLDRGLTDTQY
TRBJ1-4 | TRBV2 | ASRGAAQLKGEKLF
TRBJ2-7 | TRBV20-1 | SARGVVAGVGEQY
TRBJ1-1 | TRBV7-9 | ASSVVGAPNTEAF
TRBJ2-7 | TRBV5-1 | ASSFGREDYEQY
TRBJ2-1 | TRBV7-2 | ASSLPRGAPGDNEQF
TRBJ2-2 | TRBV7-9 | ASSSRWEADTGELF
TRBJ1-5 | TRBV7-9 | ASSLDGTGDQPQH
TRBJ2-3 | TRBV29-1 | SVEDYVRETDTQY
TRBJ2-7 | TRBV29-1 | SVVGSTYEQY
TRBJ1-3 | TRBV5-1 | ASSLGDRIPGWSGNTIY
TRBJ2-3 | TRBV4-1 | ASSQEGPRSGDTQY
TRBJ2-7 | TRBV2 | ASIATSGNGSYEQY
TRBJ1-3 | TRBV9 | ASSRDSSGNTIY
TRBJ2-5 | TRBV7-9 | ASSFGTGAQETQY
TRBJ2-3 | TRBV5-1 | ASSRRQGGGIEDTQY
TRBJ2-7 | TRBV29-1 | SVKPRQGNHYEQY
TRBJ1-1 | TRBV9 | ANSVGGRRGTEAF
TRBJ1-1 | TRBV27 | ASSLFGGSRTEAF
TRBJ1-2 | TRBV9 | ASSVENRGQSNYGYT
TRBJ1-2 | TRBV29-1 | SVGKGGVSGYT
TRBJ2-5 | TRBV4-1 | ASSQDPSGDRGETQY
TRBJ2-1 | TRBV4-3 | ASSPGAGPSYNEQF
TRBJ2-3 | TRBV11-2 | ASSLLPSGETDTQY
TRBJ2-2 | TRBV4-1 | ASSQRWVVTSGGPGTGELF
TRBJ1-2 | TRBV5-1 | ASSLGLGVIGYT
TRBJ1-2 | TRBV25-1 | ASSGVEGIYGYT